This TCR beta chain was sequenced for a study of blood T cell repertoires in COVID-19. Study overall: In each case, the material was cDNA or gDNA derived from T cells, B-cell-depleted T cells, or PBMCs.

Original processing methods: It was from reference gene primer amplification that nucleated cell counts were estimated. Sequenced by immunoSEQ multiplex PCR; TCRdb stores in-frame clones only, minus some. The V and J calls and the clone size are those of that table, but D and trimming were determined from the DNA. Of roughly 230,000 clones listed, over 80% are singletons. CDR1 and CDR2 (germline): SGHNT, YENEEA. The trim removed 5 bases at V and 4 bases at J, leaving 6 bases unmatched. The CDR3 contains 14 residues. The TCR originated in a middle-aged man with acute or convalescent COVID-19. Sequencing was carried out using peripheral blood. The rearrangement links TRBV11-3 to TRBJ2-7; 9 nucleotides line up with TRBD1. The CDR3 DNA reads TGTGCCAGCAGCCAGGGACAGGGCGGTTACGAGCAGTACTTC. Its protein product is CASSQGQGGYEQYF.